Following are 22 T cell receptor beta chains from one sample sequenced in a study of shared clonotypes between healthy human individuals. The naive CD8 fraction comprised CD45RO-negative cells positively selected for CCR7 and excluded terminally differentiated effector memory CD45RA+ cells. The repertoire was sequenced with immunoSEQ multiplex PCR; TCRdb's copy has only in-frame clones and lacks some. The table shows just over 2,000,000 clones, with around 96% occurring only once. The specimen sequenced was naive CD8+ T cells sorted from blood. Receptors originate from a man aged 18 to 35 in good health.

In its sample, this clone was seen once. The chain couples TRBV29-1 to TRBJ2-1, with 9 bases fitting TRBD2. The germline gives CDR1 SQVTM, CDR2 ANQGSEA. The CDR3 spans 15 residues. Trimming removed 1 base from V and 4 bases from J; junction bases left unmatched: 5. In DNA form, the CDR3 reads TGCAGCGTTGAAGGGCGGGAGGGCCTGTACAATGAGCAGTTCTTC. Its protein product is CSVEGREGLYNEQFF.

J is TRBJ2-2 and V is TRBV5-4, with 8 bases that match TRBD2. CDR1 and CDR2 from the germline V gene are SGHNT and YYREEE (reference sequence). This CDR3 contains 17 residues. Trimming at V came to 4 bases and at J to 2 bases, leaving 10 bases not matched to a gene. This chain's CDR3 is CASSRERTSGNTGELFF. The CDR3 DNA follows: TGTGCCAGCAGCCGAGAGAGAACTAGCGGAAACACCGGGGAGCTGTTTTTT. Supplemented by reference TRBV5-4 and TRBJ2-2, the full variable domain reads ETGVTQSPTHLIKTRGQQVTLRCSSQSGHNTVSWYQQALGQGPQFIFQYYREEENGRGNFPPRFSGLQFPNYSSELNVNALELDDSALYLCASSRERTSGNTGELFFGEGSRLTVL.

This chain joins TRBV11-2 and TRBJ2-7; D assignment may be TRBD1 or TRBD2 (5 bases each). V gave up 3 bases and J gave up 3 bases, with 12 bases separating them. The CDR3 has 14 residues. Looked up from germline, CDR1 is SGHAT and CDR2 is FQNNGV. The CDR3 region has the DNA TGTGCCAGCAGCTTGTCGGGACGAAACTACGAGCAGTACTTC. Its protein product is CASSLSGRNYEQYF.

In its sample, this clone was seen once. V and J are TRBV5-3 and TRBJ1-6; D might be TRBD1 (5 bases). TRBV5-3 is sorted into the ORF group, with uncertain function. V was pared by 6 bases and J by 8 bases, with 15 bases between. This CDR3 contains 14 residues. As DNA, the CDR3 is TGTGCCAGAATTAAAGGGGATTGGGATTCACCCCTCCACTTT. It encodes CARIKGDWDSPLHF.

V and J are TRBV5-4 and TRBJ1-2; D not certain. The CDR3 extends over 15 amino acids. The V gene's germline CDR1 is SGHNT and CDR2 YYREEE (reference sequence). The V gene lost 4 bases and the J gene lost 3 bases, with 16 bases spanning the gap. CDR3 sequence reads: CASSLGFSGDYGYTF. Here the CDR3 DNA reads TGTGCCAGCAGCCTCGGGTTCTCCGGGGACTATGGCTACACCTTC.

As to this clone: Germline and junction disagree at one end, which may indicate a read error. The chain employs TRBV5-1 and TRBJ2-1; 10 bases are a match to TRBD1. From germline, CDR1 is SGHRS and CDR2 YFSETQ. This CDR3 comprises 15 residues. Written as DNA, the CDR3 is TGCGCCAGCGGCTTGGTGGGACAGGGGAACAATGAGCAGTTCTTC. The encoded protein is CASGLVGQGNNEQFF.

This CDR3 reads CASSVAGWGYTF. The CDR3 coding sequence is TGTGCCAGCAGCGTAGCGGGGTGGGGCTACACCTTC. V and J are TRBV9 and TRBJ1-2; D is ambiguous. The CDR3 runs to 12 residues. V was pared by 0 bases and J by 8 bases, with 8 bases between. Per germline, CDR1 SGDLS and CDR2 YYNGEE. The full variable domain, with the rest looked up from reference TRBV9 and TRBJ1-2, is DSGVTQTPKHLITATGQRVTLRCSPRSGDLSVYWYQQSLDQGLQFLIQYYNGEERAKGNILERFSAQQFPDLHSELNLSSLELGDSALYFCASSVAGWGYTFGSGTRLTVV.

This clone was detected a few times. The chain recombines TRBV4-1 with TRBJ1-5; the D is unclear. The germline CDR1 and CDR2 sequences are MGHRA and YSYEKL. The CDR3 is made up of 15 amino acids. V lost 4 bases to trimming and J lost 3 bases, with 13 bases between them. The CDR3 reads CASSPLGGYNQPQHF. The CDR3 DNA follows: TGCGCCAGCAGCCCCTTAGGCGGGTACAATCAGCCCCAGCATTTT.

The chain is built from TRBV29-1 and TRBJ2-7; D might be TRBD1 (6 bases). The CDR3 runs to 13 residues. In germline, CDR1 is SQVTM, CDR2 ANQGSEA. The V gene lost 0 bases and the J gene lost 7 bases, with 13 bases spanning the gap. The CDR3 DNA reads TGCAGCGTTGAAGACAGGGGATCGAAGGAGCAGTACTTC. The encoded protein is CSVEDRGSKEQYF.

The chain recombines TRBV7-9 with TRBJ2-2, with a weak D call TRBD1 (6 bases). CDR1 and CDR2 from the germline V gene are SEHNR and FQNEAQ (reference sequence). Between the trimmed V and J ends, which lost 6 bases and 6 bases, there was a span of 14 bases. The CDR3 runs to 14 residues. CDR3 protein: CASSLSGAPGELFF. CDR3 DNA sequence: TGTGCCAGCAGTTTATCAGGGGCCCCCGGGGAGCTGTTTTTT.

The rearrangement joins TRBV7-9 to TRBJ1-2; tentative D call: TRBD1 (5 bases). The CDR3 is 15 amino acids. From germline, CDR1 is SEHNR and CDR2 FQNEAQ (reference sequence). The V and J ends lost 5 bases and 4 bases respectively, with 17 bases between them. CDR3 nucleotide sequence: TGTGCCAGCAGCCATTGGGACGGAGATTTCTATGGCTACACCTTC. Protein: CASSHWDGDFYGYTF. Supplemented by reference TRBV7-9 and TRBJ1-2, the full variable domain reads DTGVSQNPRHKITKRGQNVTFRCDPISEHNRLYWYRQTLGQGPEFLTYFQNEAQLEKSRLLSDRFSAERPKGSFSTLEIQRTEQGDSAMYLCASSHWDGDFYGYTFGSGTRLTVV.

The chain employs TRBV7-8 and TRBJ2-5; 7 bases fit TRBD1. The CDR3 is 14 residues long. Germline V gives CDR1 SGHVS, CDR2 FQNEAQ. Trimming at V came to 5 bases and at J to 2 bases, leaving 5 bases not matched to a gene. CDR3 residues: CASSTRDSQETQYF. CDR3 sequence (DNA): TGTGCCAGCAGCACCCGGGACAGTCAAGAGACCCAGTACTTC.

The chain joins TRBV6-5 to TRBJ2-5; 8 bases align to TRBD2. The end of the DNA fits TRBJ2-7 better, so the J call may be wrong. The CDR3 extends over 15 amino acids. Germline V gene data show CDR1 as MNHEY and CDR2 as SVGAGI. CDR3 residues: CASSYLWREDYEQYF. The CDR3 coding sequence is TGTGCCAGCAGTTACTTGTGGCGGGAGGATTACGAGCAGTACTTC.

The V call is TRBV9, the J call TRBJ2-7, with D possibly matching TRBD2 (6 bases). The V and J ends lost 0 bases and 3 bases respectively, with 13 bases between them. Germline V gene data show CDR1 as SGDLS and CDR2 as YYNGEE. The CDR3 consists of 15 residues. CDR3 DNA: TGTGCCAGCAGCGTAGGCGGGACTTCCCACTACGAGCAGTACTTC. Encoded protein: CASSVGGTSHYEQYF.

V and J are TRBV10-3 and TRBJ2-7; D is undetermined. The CDR3 consists of 15 residues. V was clipped by 0 bases and J by 2 bases, with 11 bases between them. The V gene's germline CDR1 is ENHRY and CDR2 SYGVKD. The CDR3 DNA follows: TGTGCCATCAGTGAGTCCGGGCCCTTAGCCTACGAGCAGTACTTC. This gives the protein CAISESGPLAYEQYF.

The chain links TRBV6-5 to TRBJ2-3; TRBD2 agrees at 9 bases. The V segment lost 0 bases and the J segment 2 bases; nucleotides outside the gene matches: 3. This CDR3 comprises 16 residues. Per the germline V gene, CDR1 is MNHEY and CDR2 is SVGAGI. In DNA form, the CDR3 reads TGTGCCAGCAGTTACTCGCAGCGGGAGGTCACAGATACGCAGTATTTT. It yields the protein CASSYSQREVTDTQYF.

The V and J genes are TRBV6-6 and TRBJ1-5; D ambiguous. V was pared by 6 bases and J by 3 bases, with 9 bases between. The CDR3 spans 13 residues. CDR1 and CDR2 from the germline V gene are MNHNY and SVGAGI (reference sequence). The CDR3 DNA reads TGTGCCAGCAGCCGTGACCTCAATCAGCCCCAGCATTTT. Encoded protein: CASSRDLNQPQHF.

The chain links TRBV19 to TRBJ1-1; the D is unclear. The CDR3 runs to 13 residues. Deletions cut 5 bases from V and 5 bases from J, with 12 bases between. Germline CDR1 and CDR2: LNHDA and SQIVND (reference sequence). CDR3 amino acids: CASSATIGTEAFF. In DNA form, the CDR3 reads TGTGCCAGTAGTGCAACAATCGGGACTGAAGCTTTCTTT.

The chain employs TRBV7-8 and TRBJ2-3; 13 nucleotides match TRBD2. Germline CDR1 reads SGHVS; CDR2 reads FQNEAQ. Losses at the gene ends were 3 bases for V and 6 bases for J; bases not matched to a gene: 6. The CDR3 is 16 amino acids. The CDR3 spells CASSLGLAGPFDTQYF. CDR3 coding DNA: TGTGCCAGCAGCTTGGGACTAGCGGGGCCCTTTGATACGCAGTATTTT.

The rearrangement joins TRBV5-6 to TRBJ2-5; D unclear. CDR1 and CDR2 from the germline V gene are SGHDT and YYEEEE. There are 14 residues in the CDR3. V was pared by 4 bases and J by 2 bases, with 12 bases between. CDR3 region: CASSPSEGQETQYF. The CDR3 DNA reads as TGTGCCAGCAGCCCGAGCGAAGGACAAGAGACCCAGTACTTC. The complete variable domain, with remaining parts taken from reference TRBV5-6 and TRBJ2-5, reads DAGVTQSPTHLIKTRGQQVTLRCSPKSGHDTVSWYQQALGQGPQFIFQYYEEEERQRGNFPDRFSGHQFPNYSSELNVNALLLGDSALYLCASSPSEGQETQYFGPGTRLLVL.

CDR3: CASSHSFGPGNTIYF. The DNA for the CDR3 is TGCGCCAGCAGTCACTCATTCGGGCCTGGAAACACCATATATTTT. V and J are TRBV4-1 and TRBJ1-3; D is unclear. Germline lookup yields CDR1 MGHRA and CDR2 YSYEKL. The germline V and J ends were trimmed by 6 bases and 2 bases, with 14 bases remaining between them. The CDR3 sequence is 15 residues long.

A word on this clone: Other DNA variants within this sample encode the same CDR3. The CDR3 region has the DNA TGTGCCTGGGTTACAATGAACACTGAAGCTTTCTTT. Protein sequence: CAWVTMNTEAFF. The chain has TRBV30 and TRBJ1-1; unclear D gene. CDR1 and CDR2 (germline): GTSNPN, SVGIG (reference sequence). The CDR3 loop spans 12 amino acids. Trimming stripped 5 bases from V and 0 bases from J, with 7 bases between.